This T cell receptor beta chain came from a study of shared clonotypes between healthy human individuals. On this clone: As yet, its antigen is unknown.

Assay used: immunoSEQ multiplex PCR; TCRdb lists only in-frame clones, some missing. Of approximately 740,000 clones in the sample, about 92% were seen once. Whole-study findings and limits: Sampling was confined to blood; repertoires within tissues likely differ.

Naive CD8 cells lacked CD45RO, underwent positive selection for CCR7 and left out terminally differentiated effector memory CD45RA+ cells. Material for sequencing was naive CD8+ T cells sorted from blood. The TCR comes from a man younger than 40 in good health.

CDR3 sequence (DNA): TGTGCCAGTAGTATCGGACACGACACTGAAGCTTTCTTT. Its protein is CASSIGHDTEAFF. The V gene is TRBV19, the J gene TRBJ1-1, with D maybe TRBD1 (5 bases). CDR3 size: 13 residues. Germline V gene sequence: CDR1 LNHDA, CDR2 SQIVND (reference sequence). V shed 3 bases and J shed 3 bases, with 8 bases lying between them. Drawing the rest from reference TRBV19 and TRBJ1-1, the complete variable domain is DGGITQSPKYLFRKEGQNVTLSCEQNLNHDAMYWYRQDPGQGLRLIYYSQIVNDFQKGDIAEGYSVSREKKESFPLTVTSAQKNPTAFYLCASSIGHDTEAFFGQGTRLTVV.